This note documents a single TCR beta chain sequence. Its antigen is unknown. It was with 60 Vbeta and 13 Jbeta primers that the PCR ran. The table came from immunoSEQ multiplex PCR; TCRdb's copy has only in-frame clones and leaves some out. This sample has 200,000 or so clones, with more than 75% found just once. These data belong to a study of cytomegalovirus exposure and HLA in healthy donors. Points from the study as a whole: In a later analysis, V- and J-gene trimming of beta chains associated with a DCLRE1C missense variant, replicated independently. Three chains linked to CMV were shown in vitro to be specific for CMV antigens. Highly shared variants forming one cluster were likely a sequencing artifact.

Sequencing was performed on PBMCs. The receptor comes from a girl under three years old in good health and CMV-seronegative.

The DNA of the CDR3 is TGCAGCGTTGCCGCAGGGGGGACTAGCGGCTTCAATGAGCAGTTCTTC. Translating gives CSVAAGGTSGFNEQFF. V and J are TRBV29-1 and TRBJ2-1, with 11 positions matching TRBD2. Germline CDR1 SQVTM, CDR2 ANQGSEA. The CDR3 extends over 16 amino acids. The J segment lost 6 bases and the V segment lost 4 bases, leaving 11 bases of the junction unmatched.